This T cell receptor beta chain is from a study of blood T cell repertoires in COVID-19. Sequencing was performed with immunoSEQ multiplex PCR; in TCRdb, only in-frame clones are kept and a portion is missing. The sample has 160,000 or so clones, about 85% seen once. The ends were cut back, 1 base at V and 4 bases at J, with 14 bases in the middle. The CDR3 length is 16 residues. Germline-derived CDR1 and CDR2 are SGHTA and FQGTGA. The count of this clone is one. What was sequenced was peripheral blood. This receptor was identified in a man between 65 and 85 years old who had recovered from COVID-19. The chain links TRBV7-3 to TRBJ2-1, with D maybe TRBD1 (7 bases). As DNA, the CDR3 is TGTGCCAGCAGCTTAAATGGCGGGACAGTATACAATGAGCAGTTCTTC. Protein product: CASSLNGGTVYNEQFF. Variable domain in full (rest from reference TRBV7-3 and TRBJ2-1): GAGVSQTPSNKVTEKGKYVELRCDPISGHTALYWYRQSLGQGPEFLIYFQGTGAADDSGLPNDRFFAVRPEGSVSTLKIQRTERGDSAVYLCASSLNGGTVYNEQFFGPGTRLTVL.